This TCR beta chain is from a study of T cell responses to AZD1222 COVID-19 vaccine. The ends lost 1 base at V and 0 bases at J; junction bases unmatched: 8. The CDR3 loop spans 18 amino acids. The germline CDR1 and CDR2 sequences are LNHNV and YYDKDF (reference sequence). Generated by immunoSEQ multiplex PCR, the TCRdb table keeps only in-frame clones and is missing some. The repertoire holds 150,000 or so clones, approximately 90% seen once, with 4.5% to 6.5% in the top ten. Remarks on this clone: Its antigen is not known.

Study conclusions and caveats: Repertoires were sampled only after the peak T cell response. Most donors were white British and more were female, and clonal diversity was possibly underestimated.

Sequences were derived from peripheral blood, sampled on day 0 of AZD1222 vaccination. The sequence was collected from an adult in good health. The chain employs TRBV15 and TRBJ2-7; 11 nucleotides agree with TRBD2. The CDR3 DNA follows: TGTGCCACCAGCAGAGTTTATGGCACTAGCGGGAGCTCCTACGAGCAGTACTTC. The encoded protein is CATSRVYGTSGSSYEQYF.